The subject of this entry is one T cell receptor (beta chain). Antigen specificity is unknown. The record originates from a study of cytomegalovirus exposure and HLA in healthy donors. Study summary: The use of the same platform for the 100 to 150 validation repertoires and the roughly 730 first-cohort repertoires was reported by a later analysis. Study findings and constraints: The authors confirmed in vitro that a few CMV-associated chains were specific for CMV antigens.

Unmatched junction bases numbered 3, after V lost 4 bases and J lost 7 bases. There are 12 residues in the CDR3. Germline CDR1 and CDR2: SEHNR and FQNEAQ (reference sequence). Assay: immunoSEQ multiplex PCR; the TCRdb copy retains only in-frame clones and omits some. The data show some 110,000 clones, with roughly 93% seen just once and approximately 1.2% held by the top ten. The validation cohort, a group of 120 or so subjects, included the donors and was separate from the approximately 700-subject first cohort. This clonotype was sampled from a woman in her late teens or twenties in good health and CMV-seronegative. The sequenced sample was PBMCs. The chain employs TRBV7-9 and TRBJ1-1, with 7 bases aligning to TRBD1. Here the CDR3 reads CASSYRDSEAFF. In DNA form, the CDR3 reads TGTGCCAGCAGCTACCGGGACAGTGAAGCTTTCTTT.